Following are 24 T cell receptor beta chains from one sample sequenced in a study of OX40 agonist ivuxolimab in advanced cancers. Receptors were amplified or captured by the immunoSEQ multiplex PCR assay. Held by TCRdb, this immuneACCESS table contains in-frame sequences only and omits some clones. Under half of the omission traces to an unresolved V gene where checked; the cause of the rest is unknown. This sample lists under 75,000 clones; approximately 86% were detected once. 0.75% of the sample lies in the top ten. The sample was CD4+ or CD8+ T cells sorted from blood, taken in a trial of the OX40 agonist ivuxolimab. The receptors here all came from an adult with an advanced solid tumor such as melanoma, head and neck, liver or kidney cancer.

The genes are TRBV29-1 and TRBJ2-3; 9 bases line up with TRBD1. J was trimmed by 8 bases and V by 5 bases; bases with no gene match: 8. The CDR3 runs to 13 residues. Germline V gene data show CDR1 as SQVTM and CDR2 as ANQGSEA. The CDR3 loop reads CSVRQGDYGTQYF. CDR3 DNA: TGCAGCGTTCGACAGGGGGATTATGGTACGCAGTATTTT.

This chain links TRBV6-1 with TRBJ2-1, with D perhaps being TRBD1 or TRBD2 (5 bases each). The germline V and J ends were trimmed by 10 bases and 4 bases, with 17 bases remaining between them. This CDR3 comprises 14 residues. Germline CDR1 and CDR2: MNHNS and SASEGT. As DNA, the CDR3 is TGTGCCACCATCCTAGCTGGGGGTTACAATGAGCAGTTCTTC. Amino acid sequence: CATILAGGYNEQFF.

This chain connects TRBV21-1 to TRBJ1-5; the table's D call TRBD1 went unverified against the DNA. TRBV21-1 is a pseudogene segment. The CDR3 loop spans 16 amino acids. The CDR3 loop is CASSKRGTHSNQPQHF. CDR3 bases: TGTGCCAGCAGCAAAAGGGGCACCCATAGCAATCAGCCCCAGCATTTT.

This clone showed up just once. The chain couples TRBV7-2 to TRBJ2-3; TRBD2 agrees at 7 bases. CDR1 and CDR2 (germline): SGHTA, FQGNSA. The CDR3 contains 13 residues. J gave up 5 bases and V 3 bases, and 2 bases lay outside the gene matches. CDR3 DNA sequence: TGTGCCAGCAGCTTCGGGGAGGGAGATACGCAGTATTTT. Amino acid sequence: CASSFGEGDTQYF.

The rearrangement links TRBV9 to TRBJ2-3, with 7 bases fitting TRBD1. V lost 5 bases, J lost 3 bases, and 6 bases stayed unmatched. Germline assignment: CDR1 SGDLS and CDR2 YYNGEE. CDR3 length: 14 amino acids. The CDR3 DNA reads as TGTGCCAGCAGTCCGAGGGACAGAACAGATACGCAGTATTTT. Translating gives CASSPRDRTDTQYF.

The chain couples TRBV13 to TRBJ2-1; 12 nucleotides align to TRBD2. The CDR3 totals 16 residues. V lost 2 bases, J lost 2 bases, and 1 base stayed unmatched. Looked up from germline, CDR1 is PRHDT and CDR2 is FYEKMQ (reference sequence). The CDR3 nucleotides read TGTGCCAGCAGCTTACTAGCGGGAGGGACCTACAATGAGCAGTTCTTC. It encodes CASSLLAGGTYNEQFF.

The chain is built from TRBV9 and TRBJ1-4; no reliable D call. The CDR3 totals 18 residues. Germline CDR1 reads SGDLS; CDR2 reads YYNGEE. Between the trimmed V and J ends, which lost 6 bases and 0 bases, there was a span of 21 bases. The DNA for the CDR3 is TGTGCCAGCACCTCCACCTCCAGAGGGAGCGCAACTAATGAAAAACTGTTTTTT. This codes for CASTSTSRGSATNEKLFF.

This clone was seen only once. The CDR3 is CASSLGGDQPQHF. CDR3 sequence (DNA): TGTGCCAGCAGCTTAGGCGGGGATCAGCCCCAGCATTTT. V is TRBV7-9 and J is TRBJ1-5; D is undetermined. The CDR3 length is 13 residues. Germline CDR1 is SEHNR and CDR2 is FQNEAQ (reference sequence). The V and J ends lost 1 base and 5 bases respectively, with 6 bases between them.

This rearrangement joins TRBV20-1 to TRBJ1-1; D gene unclear. The CDR3 has 11 residues. Germline V lookup: CDR1 DFQATT, CDR2 SNEGSKA (reference sequence). V was clipped by 3 bases and J by 6 bases, with 8 bases between them. The CDR3, as DNA: TGCAGTGCTAGTAAGGCGGCTGAAGCTTTCTTT. Residues: CSASKAAEAFF.

V and J are TRBV5-1 and TRBJ1-1; D is undetermined. The CDR3 runs to 13 residues. Looked up from germline, CDR1 is SGHRS and CDR2 is YFSETQ. V shed 4 bases and J shed 8 bases, with 15 bases lying between them. The CDR3 is CASSLVDLTEAFF. CDR3 sequence (DNA): TGCGCCAGCAGCCTTGTTGACCTGACAGAAGCTTTCTTT.

The CDR3 nucleotides read TGTGCCAGTAGGCCAAAAACGGCAACTAATGAAAAACTGTTTTTT. Translated: CASRPKTATNEKLFF. J is TRBJ1-4 and V is TRBV19; the D is unclear. The CDR3 sequence is 15 residues long. Trimming cost V 6 bases and J 0 bases, with 11 bases left between them. Germline V CDR1 and CDR2: LNHDA, SQIVND (reference sequence).

The rearrangement links TRBV2 to TRBJ1-3, with a weak D call TRBD1 (5 bases). Per the germline V gene, CDR1 is SNHLY and CDR2 is FYNNEI. The V end was cut by 0 bases, the J end by 0 bases, with 9 bases between. There are 16 residues in the CDR3. CDR3 protein: CASSEARGFSGNTIYF. CDR3 nucleotide sequence: TGTGCCAGCAGTGAAGCGAGGGGTTTCTCTGGAAACACCATATATTTT.

This clone has only a few counts. The rearrangement uses TRBV30 and TRBJ1-1; D not certain. V was cut by 2 bases and J by 0 bases, with 7 bases left in between. Germline assignment: CDR1 GTSNPN and CDR2 SVGIG (reference sequence). The CDR3 loop spans 13 amino acids. The CDR3 is CAWSRNMNTEAFF. CDR3 nucleotide sequence: TGTGCCTGGAGTAGGAATATGAACACTGAAGCTTTCTTT.

The chain is built from TRBV6-5 and TRBJ1-3; D ambiguous. The CDR3 consists of 11 residues. Looked up from germline, CDR1 is MNHEY and CDR2 is SVGAGI. V was pared by 9 bases and J by 6 bases, with 9 bases between. The CDR3 loop is CASGRENTIYF. For the CDR3, the DNA is TGTGCCAGTGGAAGGGAAAACACCATATATTTT.

V is TRBV5-1 and J is TRBJ1-1; 12 bases align to TRBD1. CDR1 is SGHRS, CDR2 YFSETQ, per germline. After removal of 4 bases from V and 3 bases from J, the junction contained 4 bases not matched to a gene. The CDR3 contains 15 residues. DNA for the CDR3: TGCGCCAGCAGCAGGGGACAGGGGGCATACACTGAAGCTTTCTTT. As protein: CASSRGQGAYTEAFF.

The V call is TRBV4-3, the J call TRBJ2-1, with a tentative D call TRBD1 (6 bases). CDR1 and CDR2 from the germline V gene are LGHNA and YSLEER. The CDR3 runs to 16 residues. Deletions cut 0 bases from V and 1 base from J, with 10 bases between. The CDR3 loop is CASSQDRQGSYNEQFF. CDR3 DNA sequence: TGCGCCAGCAGCCAAGATAGGCAGGGGTCCTACAATGAGCAGTTCTTC.

The V and J genes are TRBV5-1 and TRBJ1-2; 7 nucleotides line up with TRBD1. Germline-derived CDR1 and CDR2 are SGHRS and YFSETQ. The ends lost 4 bases at V and 2 bases at J; junction bases unmatched: 2. The CDR3 length is 13 residues. DNA of the CDR3: TGCGCCAGCAGCCCGACAGGGAACTATGGCTACACCTTC. Amino acid sequence: CASSPTGNYGYTF.

This rearrangement joins TRBV5-1 to TRBJ2-1, with 9 bases fitting TRBD2. V shed 0 bases and J 5 bases; nucleotides not matched to a gene: 9. This CDR3 comprises 17 residues. Germline V gene lookup returns CDR1 SGHRS and CDR2 YFSETQ. The CDR3 is CASSLVTSGFTNNEQFF. CDR3 bases: TGCGCCAGCAGCTTGGTCACTAGCGGGTTTACCAACAATGAGCAGTTCTTC.

The V call is TRBV6-5, the J call TRBJ2-6; 7 bases agree with TRBD1. The V segment lost 6 bases and the J segment 4 bases; nucleotides outside the gene matches: 6. Germline loops: CDR1 MNHEY, CDR2 SVGAGI. The CDR3 consists of 15 residues. The CDR3 region has the DNA TGTGCCAGCAGCTTGGGACAGTCGGGGGCCAACGTCCTGACTTTC. Residues: CASSLGQSGANVLTF.

This clone turned up a few times. CDR3 region: CASSDGASGSEYNEQFF. As DNA, the CDR3 is TGTGCCAGCAGTGATGGGGCTAGCGGGAGTGAGTACAATGAGCAGTTCTTC. The V gene is TRBV6-4, the J gene TRBJ2-1; 10 positions match TRBD2. Germline CDR1 is MRHNA and CDR2 is SNTAGT. The V segment lost 3 bases and the J segment 4 bases; nucleotides outside the gene matches: 9. CDR3 size: 17 residues.

The chain joins TRBV28 to TRBJ2-7; weak D call: TRBD1 (6 bases). CDR3 length: 15 amino acids. With 5 bases removed from V and 4 bases from J, the gap between germline ends came to 18 bases. The germline V gene has CDR1 MDHEN and CDR2 SYDVKM. CDR3 loop: CASSPPDRKIYEQYF. CDR3 nucleotides: TGTGCCAGCAGTCCGCCGGACAGAAAAATATACGAGCAGTACTTC.

The chain recombines TRBV29-1 with TRBJ1-5; 9 bases are shared with TRBD1. Germline assignment: CDR1 SQVTM and CDR2 ANQGSEA. CDR3 length: 14 amino acids. The ends lost 5 bases at V and 5 bases at J; junction bases unmatched: 7. The CDR3 nucleotides read TGCAGCGTTCAGGGACAGGGAGACCATCAGCCCCAGCATTTT. Translation gives CSVQGQGDHQPQHF.

The V call is TRBV7-9, the J call TRBJ2-7, with TRBD1 as a possible D gene (6 bases). CDR3 size: 13 residues. Germline CDR1 SEHNR, CDR2 FQNEAQ (reference sequence). V gave up 6 bases and J gave up 6 bases, with 15 bases separating them. The DNA of the CDR3 is TGTGCCAGCAGTAAGCCGGGACAACCCGAGCAGTACTTC. It encodes CASSKPGQPEQYF. Using reference TRBV7-9 and TRBJ2-7 for the parts outside the CDR3, the full variable domain is DTGVSQNPRHKITKRGQNVTFRCDPISEHNRLYWYRQTLGQGPEFLTYFQNEAQLEKSRLLSDRFSAERPKGSFSTLEIQRTEQGDSAMYLCASSKPGQPEQYFGPGTRLTVT.

This clone was counted only a few times. For the CDR3, the DNA is TGTGCCAGCAGCTTTTATCGGGGGGACCGACCCTACGAGCAGTACTTC. It yields the protein CASSFYRGDRPYEQYF. The chain employs TRBV7-6 and TRBJ2-7, with 7 bases matching TRBD2. The CDR3 sequence is 16 residues long. CDR1 and CDR2 from the germline V gene are SGHVS and FNYEAQ. Trimming cost V 3 bases and J 2 bases; bases outside gene matches: 10.